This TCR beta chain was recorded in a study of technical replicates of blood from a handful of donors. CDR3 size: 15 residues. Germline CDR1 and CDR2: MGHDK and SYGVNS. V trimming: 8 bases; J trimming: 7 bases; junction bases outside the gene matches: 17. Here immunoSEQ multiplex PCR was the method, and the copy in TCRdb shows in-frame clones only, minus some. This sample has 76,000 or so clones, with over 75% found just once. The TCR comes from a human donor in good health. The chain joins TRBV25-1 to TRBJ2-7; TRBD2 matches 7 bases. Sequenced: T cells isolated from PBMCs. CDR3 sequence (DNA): TGTGCCAGCGGCCCCCGGCGGGAGTTCTCTGGGGAGCAGTACTTC. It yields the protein CASGPRREFSGEQYF.